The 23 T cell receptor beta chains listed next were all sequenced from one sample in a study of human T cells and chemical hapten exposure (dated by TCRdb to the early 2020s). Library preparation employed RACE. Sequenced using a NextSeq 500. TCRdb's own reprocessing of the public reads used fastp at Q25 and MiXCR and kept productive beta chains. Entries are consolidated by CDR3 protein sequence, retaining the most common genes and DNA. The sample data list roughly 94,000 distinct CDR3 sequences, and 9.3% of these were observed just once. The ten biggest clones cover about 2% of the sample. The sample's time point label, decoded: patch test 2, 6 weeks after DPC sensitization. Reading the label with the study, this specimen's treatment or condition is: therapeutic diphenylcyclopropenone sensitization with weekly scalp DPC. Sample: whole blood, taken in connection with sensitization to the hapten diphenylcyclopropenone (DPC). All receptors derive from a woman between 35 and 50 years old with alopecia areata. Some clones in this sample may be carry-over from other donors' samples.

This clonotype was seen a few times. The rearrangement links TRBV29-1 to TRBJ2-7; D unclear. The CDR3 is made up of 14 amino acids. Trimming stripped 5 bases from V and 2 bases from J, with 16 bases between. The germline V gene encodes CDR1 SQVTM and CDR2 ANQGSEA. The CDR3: CSVRSRRSTYEQYF. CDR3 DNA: TGCAGCGTTCGGTCTCGCAGGTCCACCTACGAGCAGTACTTC.

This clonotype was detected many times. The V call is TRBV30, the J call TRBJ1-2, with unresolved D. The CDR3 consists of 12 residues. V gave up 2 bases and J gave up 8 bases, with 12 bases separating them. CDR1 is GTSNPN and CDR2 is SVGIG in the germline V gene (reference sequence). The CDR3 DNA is TGTGCCTGGAGTCCTTACACGGGGGGCTACACCTTC. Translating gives CAWSPYTGGYTF.

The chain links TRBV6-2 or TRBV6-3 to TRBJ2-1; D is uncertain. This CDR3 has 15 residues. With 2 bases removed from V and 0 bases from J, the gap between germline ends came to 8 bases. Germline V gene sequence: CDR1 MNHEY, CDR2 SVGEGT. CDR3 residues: CASSYSTSSYNEQFF. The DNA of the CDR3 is TGTGCCAGCAGTTACAGTACTTCCTCCTACAATGAGCAGTTCTTC.

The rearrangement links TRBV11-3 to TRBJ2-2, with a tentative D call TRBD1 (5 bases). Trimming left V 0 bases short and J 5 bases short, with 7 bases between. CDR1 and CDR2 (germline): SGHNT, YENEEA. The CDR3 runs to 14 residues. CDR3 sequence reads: CASSLDQGTGELFF. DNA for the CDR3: TGTGCCAGCAGCTTAGACCAGGGAACCGGGGAGCTGTTTTTT.

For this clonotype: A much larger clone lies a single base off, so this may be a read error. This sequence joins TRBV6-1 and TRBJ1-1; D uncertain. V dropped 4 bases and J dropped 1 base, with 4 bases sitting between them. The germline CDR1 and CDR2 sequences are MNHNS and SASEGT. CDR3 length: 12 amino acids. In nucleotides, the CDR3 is TGTGCCAGCAGTGTGAAGAACACTGAAGCTTTCTTT. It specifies CASSVKNTEAFF.

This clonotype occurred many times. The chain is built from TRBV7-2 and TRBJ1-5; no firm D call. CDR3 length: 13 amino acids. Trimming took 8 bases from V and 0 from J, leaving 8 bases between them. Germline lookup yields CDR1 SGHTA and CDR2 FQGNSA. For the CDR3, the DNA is TGTGCCAGCGCCTTAATTAGCAATCAGCCCCAGCATTTT. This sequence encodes CASALISNQPQHF.

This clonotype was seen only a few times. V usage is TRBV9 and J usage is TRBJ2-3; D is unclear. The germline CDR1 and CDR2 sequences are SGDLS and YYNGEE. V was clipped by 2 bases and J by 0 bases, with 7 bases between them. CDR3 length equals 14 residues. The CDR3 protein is CASSVGISTDTQYF. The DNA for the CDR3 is TGTGCCAGCAGCGTCGGTATTAGCACAGATACGCAGTATTTT.

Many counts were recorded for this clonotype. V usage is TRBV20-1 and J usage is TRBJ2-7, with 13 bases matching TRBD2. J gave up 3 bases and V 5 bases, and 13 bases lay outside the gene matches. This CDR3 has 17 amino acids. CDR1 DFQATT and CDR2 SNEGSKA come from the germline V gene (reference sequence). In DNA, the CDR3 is TGCAGTGCTCGAAATCCGAGGACTAGCGGGAGTGTCTACGAGCAGTACTTC. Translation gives CSARNPRTSGSVYEQYF.

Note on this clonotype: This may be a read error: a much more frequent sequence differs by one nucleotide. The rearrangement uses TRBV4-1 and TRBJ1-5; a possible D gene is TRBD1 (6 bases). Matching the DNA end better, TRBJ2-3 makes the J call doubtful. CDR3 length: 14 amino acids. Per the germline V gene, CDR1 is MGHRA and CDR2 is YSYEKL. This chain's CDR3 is CASSQDGGDQPQYF. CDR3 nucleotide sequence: TGCGCCAGCAGCCAAGATGGGGGCGATCAGCCCCAGTATTTT.

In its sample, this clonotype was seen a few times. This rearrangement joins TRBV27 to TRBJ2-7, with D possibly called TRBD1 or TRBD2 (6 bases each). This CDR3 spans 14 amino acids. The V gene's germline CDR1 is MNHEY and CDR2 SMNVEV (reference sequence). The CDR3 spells CDPRRDGGTYEQYF. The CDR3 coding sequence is TGTGACCCGCGGAGGGATGGGGGGACATACGAGCAGTACTTC.

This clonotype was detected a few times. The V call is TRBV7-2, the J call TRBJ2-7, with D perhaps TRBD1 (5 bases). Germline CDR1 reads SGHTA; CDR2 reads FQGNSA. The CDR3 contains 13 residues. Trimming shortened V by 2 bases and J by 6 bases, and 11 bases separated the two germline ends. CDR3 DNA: TGTGCCAGCAGCTTACTAGGGGAAGGCGAGCAGTACTTC. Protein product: CASSLLGEGEQYF.

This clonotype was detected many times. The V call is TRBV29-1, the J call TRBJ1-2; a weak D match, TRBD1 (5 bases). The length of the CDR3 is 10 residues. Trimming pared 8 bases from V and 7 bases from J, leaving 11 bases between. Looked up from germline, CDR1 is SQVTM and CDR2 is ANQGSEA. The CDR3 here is CSYWQGGYTF. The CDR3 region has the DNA TGCAGCTACTGGCAGGGTGGCTACACCTTC.

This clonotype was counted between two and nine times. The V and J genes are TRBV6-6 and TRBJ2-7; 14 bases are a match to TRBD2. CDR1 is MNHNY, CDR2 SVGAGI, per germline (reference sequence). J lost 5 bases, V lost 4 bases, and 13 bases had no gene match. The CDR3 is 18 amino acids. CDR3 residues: CASSSSRSGLAGGDEQYF. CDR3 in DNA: TGTGCCAGCAGTTCCTCACGTTCTGGACTAGCGGGAGGAGACGAGCAGTACTTC.

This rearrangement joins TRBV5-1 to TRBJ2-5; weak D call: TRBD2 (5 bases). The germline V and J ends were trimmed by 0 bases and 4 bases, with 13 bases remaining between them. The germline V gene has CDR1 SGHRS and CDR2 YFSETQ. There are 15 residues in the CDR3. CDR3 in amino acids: CASSLGPEGVETQYF. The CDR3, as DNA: TGCGCCAGCAGCTTGGGGCCAGAGGGCGTAGAGACCCAGTACTTC.

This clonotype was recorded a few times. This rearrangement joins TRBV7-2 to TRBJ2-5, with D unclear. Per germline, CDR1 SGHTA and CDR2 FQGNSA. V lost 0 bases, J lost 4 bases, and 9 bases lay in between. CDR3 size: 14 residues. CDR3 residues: CASSLASTRETQYF. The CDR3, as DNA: TGTGCCAGCAGCTTAGCCTCGACCCGAGAGACCCAGTACTTC. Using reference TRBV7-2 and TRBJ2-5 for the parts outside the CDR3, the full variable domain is GAGVSQSPSNKVTEKGKDVELRCDPISGHTALYWYRQSLGQGLEFLIYFQGNSAPDKSGLPSDRFSAERTGGSVSTLTIQRTQQEDSAVYLCASSLASTRETQYFGPGTRLLVL.

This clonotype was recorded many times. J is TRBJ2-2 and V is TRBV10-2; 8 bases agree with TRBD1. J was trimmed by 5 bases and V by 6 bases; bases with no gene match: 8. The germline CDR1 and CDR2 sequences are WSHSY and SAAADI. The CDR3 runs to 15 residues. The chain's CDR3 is CASRPGQVGTGELFF. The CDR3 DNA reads TGCGCCAGCAGGCCGGGACAGGTGGGGACCGGGGAGCTGTTTTTT.

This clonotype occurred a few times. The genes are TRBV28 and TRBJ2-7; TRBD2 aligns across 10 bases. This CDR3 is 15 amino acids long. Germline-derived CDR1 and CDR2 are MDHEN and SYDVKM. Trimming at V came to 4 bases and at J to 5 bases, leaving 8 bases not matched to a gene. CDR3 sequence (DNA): TGTGCCAGCAGTTCAGCGGGAGGGGTATTCCACGAGCAGTACTTC. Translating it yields CASSSAGGVFHEQYF.

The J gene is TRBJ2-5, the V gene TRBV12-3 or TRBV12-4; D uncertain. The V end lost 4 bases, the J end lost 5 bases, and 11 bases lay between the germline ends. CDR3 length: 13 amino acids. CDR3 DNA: TGTGCCAGCAGTTCGAGTTACATGGAGACCCAGTACTTC. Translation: CASSSSYMETQYF.

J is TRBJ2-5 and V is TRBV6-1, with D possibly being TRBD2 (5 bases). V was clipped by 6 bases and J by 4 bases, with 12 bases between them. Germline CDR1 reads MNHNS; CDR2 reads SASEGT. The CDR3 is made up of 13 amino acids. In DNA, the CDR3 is TGTGCCAGCAGACGGGATCTAGCAGAGACCCAGTACTTC. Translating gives CASRRDLAETQYF.

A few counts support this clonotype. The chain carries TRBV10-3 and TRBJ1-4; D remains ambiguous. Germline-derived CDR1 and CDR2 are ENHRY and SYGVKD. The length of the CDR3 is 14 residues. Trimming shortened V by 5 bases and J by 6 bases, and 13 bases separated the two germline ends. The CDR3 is CAISSGRTDEKLFF. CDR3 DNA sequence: TGTGCCATCAGTTCCGGGCGGACGGATGAAAAACTGTTTTTT.

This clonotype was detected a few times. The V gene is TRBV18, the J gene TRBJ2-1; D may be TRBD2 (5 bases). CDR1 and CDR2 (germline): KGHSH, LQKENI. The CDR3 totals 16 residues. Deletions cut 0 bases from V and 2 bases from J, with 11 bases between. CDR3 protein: CASSPPRGQTYNEQFF. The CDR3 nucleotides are TGTGCCAGCTCACCACCTCGCGGGCAGACCTACAATGAGCAGTTCTTC.

The CDR3 here is CASSEAPLAGHTIYF. The CDR3 DNA is TGTGCCAGCAGTGAAGCTCCCCTAGCAGGACACACCATATATTTT. The V and J genes are TRBV6-1 and TRBJ1-3; D not resolved. There are 15 residues in the CDR3. Germline V gene data show CDR1 as MNHNS and CDR2 as SASEGT. Trimming stripped 0 bases from V and 8 bases from J, with 14 bases between.

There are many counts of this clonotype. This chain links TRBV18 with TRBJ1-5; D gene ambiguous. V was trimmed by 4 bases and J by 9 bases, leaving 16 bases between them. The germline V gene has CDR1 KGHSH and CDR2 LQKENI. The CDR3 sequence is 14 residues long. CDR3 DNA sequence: TGTGCCAGCTCACTTCAGGACCGGAGTGGGCCCCAGCATTTT. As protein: CASSLQDRSGPQHF.